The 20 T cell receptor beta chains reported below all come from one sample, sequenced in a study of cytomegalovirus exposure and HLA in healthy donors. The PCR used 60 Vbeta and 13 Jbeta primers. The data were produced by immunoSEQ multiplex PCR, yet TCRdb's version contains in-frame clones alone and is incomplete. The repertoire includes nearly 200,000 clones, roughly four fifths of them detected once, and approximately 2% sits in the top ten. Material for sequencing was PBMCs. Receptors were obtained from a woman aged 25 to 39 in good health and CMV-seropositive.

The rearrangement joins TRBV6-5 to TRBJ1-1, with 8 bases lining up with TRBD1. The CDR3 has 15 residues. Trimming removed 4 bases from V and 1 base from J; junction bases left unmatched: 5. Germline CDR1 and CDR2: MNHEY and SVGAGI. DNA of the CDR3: TGTGCCAGCAGTTCGCCAGGGGGCCAGAACACTGAAGCTTTCTTT. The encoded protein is CASSSPGGQNTEAFF.

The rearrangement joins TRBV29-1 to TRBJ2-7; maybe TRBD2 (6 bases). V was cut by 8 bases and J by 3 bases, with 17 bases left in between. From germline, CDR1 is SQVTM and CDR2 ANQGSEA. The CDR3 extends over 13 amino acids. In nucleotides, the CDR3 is TGCAGCTTCGGGGGAGGACCGAGCTACGAGCAGTACTTC. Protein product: CSFGGGPSYEQYF.

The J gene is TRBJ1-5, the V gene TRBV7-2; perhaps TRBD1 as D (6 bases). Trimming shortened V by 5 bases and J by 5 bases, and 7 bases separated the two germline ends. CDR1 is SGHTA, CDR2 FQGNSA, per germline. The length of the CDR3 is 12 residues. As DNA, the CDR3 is TGTGCCAGCAGCCCAGGGGATCAGCCCCAGCATTTT. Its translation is CASSPGDQPQHF.

The CDR3: CASSSLRGTQYF. In DNA form, the CDR3 reads TGTGCCAGCAGTTCATTAAGGGGTACGCAGTATTTT. The J gene is TRBJ2-3, the V gene TRBV27; D is perhaps TRBD1 (5 bases). The CDR3 contains 12 residues. V lost 4 bases and J 8 bases, leaving 10 bases between the germline ends. The V gene's germline CDR1 is MNHEY and CDR2 SMNVEV (reference sequence).

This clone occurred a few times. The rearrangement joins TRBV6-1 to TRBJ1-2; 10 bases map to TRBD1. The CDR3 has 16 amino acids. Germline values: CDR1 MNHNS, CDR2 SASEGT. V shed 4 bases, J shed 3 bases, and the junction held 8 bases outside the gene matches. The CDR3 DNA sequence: TGTGCCAGCAGTGGGGGGGGACAGGGGAAGTACTATGGCTACACCTTC. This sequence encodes CASSGGGQGKYYGYTF.

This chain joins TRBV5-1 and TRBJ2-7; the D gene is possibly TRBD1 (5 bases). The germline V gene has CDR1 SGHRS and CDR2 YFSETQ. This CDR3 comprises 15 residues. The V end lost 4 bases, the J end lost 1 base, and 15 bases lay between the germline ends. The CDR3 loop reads CASSVASGQSYEQYF. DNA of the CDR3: TGCGCCAGCAGCGTAGCCTCTGGACAATCCTACGAGCAGTACTTC. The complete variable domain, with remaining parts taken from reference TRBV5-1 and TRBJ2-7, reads KAGVTQTPRYLIKTRGQQVTLSCSPISGHRSVSWYQQTPGQGLQFLFEYFSETQRNKGNFPGRFSGRQFSNSRSEMNVSTLELGDSALYLCASSVASGQSYEQYFGPGTRLTVT.

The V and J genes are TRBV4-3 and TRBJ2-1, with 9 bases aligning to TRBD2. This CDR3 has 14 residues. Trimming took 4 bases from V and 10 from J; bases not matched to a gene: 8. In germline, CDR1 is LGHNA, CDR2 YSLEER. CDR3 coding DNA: TGCGCCAGCAGCCTTAGACTAGCGGAGGAGGAGCAGTTCTTC. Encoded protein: CASSLRLAEEEQFF.

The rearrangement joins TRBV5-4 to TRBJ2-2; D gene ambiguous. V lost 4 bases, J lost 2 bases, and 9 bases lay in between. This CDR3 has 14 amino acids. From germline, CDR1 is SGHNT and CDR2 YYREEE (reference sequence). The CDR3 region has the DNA TGTGCCAGCAGCCCCACAGAAAACACCGGGGAGCTGTTTTTT. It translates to CASSPTENTGELFF.

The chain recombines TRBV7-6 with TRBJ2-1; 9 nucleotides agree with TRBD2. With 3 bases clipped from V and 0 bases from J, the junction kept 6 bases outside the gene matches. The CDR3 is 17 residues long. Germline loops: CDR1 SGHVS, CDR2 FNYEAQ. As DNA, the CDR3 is TGTGCCAGCAGCTTTGGAGCGGGAGGTAACTCCTACAATGAGCAGTTCTTC. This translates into CASSFGAGGNSYNEQFF.

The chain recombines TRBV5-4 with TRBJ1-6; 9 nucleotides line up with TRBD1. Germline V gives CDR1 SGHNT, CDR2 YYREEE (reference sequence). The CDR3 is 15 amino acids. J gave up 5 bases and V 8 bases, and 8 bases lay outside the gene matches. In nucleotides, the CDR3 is TGTGCCAGTCGGAACAGGGGGCGAGATAATTCACCCCTCCACTTT. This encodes CASRNRGRDNSPLHF.

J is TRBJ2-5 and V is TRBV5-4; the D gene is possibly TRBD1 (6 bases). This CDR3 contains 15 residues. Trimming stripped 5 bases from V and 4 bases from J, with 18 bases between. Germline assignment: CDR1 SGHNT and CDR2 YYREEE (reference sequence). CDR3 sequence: CASSSQTGIRETQYF. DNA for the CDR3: TGTGCCAGCAGTTCCCAAACAGGGATCCGAGAGACCCAGTACTTC.

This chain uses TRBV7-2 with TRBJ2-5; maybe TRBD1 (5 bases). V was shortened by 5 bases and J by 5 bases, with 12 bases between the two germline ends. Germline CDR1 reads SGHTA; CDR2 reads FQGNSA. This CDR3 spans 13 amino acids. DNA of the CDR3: TGTGCCAGCAGCCTGCAGGGTATGGAGACCCAGTACTTC. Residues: CASSLQGMETQYF.

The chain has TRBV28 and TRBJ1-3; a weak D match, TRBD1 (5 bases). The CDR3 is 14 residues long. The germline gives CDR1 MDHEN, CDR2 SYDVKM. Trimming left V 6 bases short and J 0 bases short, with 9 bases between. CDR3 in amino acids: CASRDSSSGNTIYF. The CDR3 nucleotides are TGTGCCAGCAGAGACAGTAGCTCTGGAAACACCATATATTTT.

CDR3 DNA sequence: TGTGCCAGCAGCTTAACCCACAGCGGGAGGCAGTTCTTC. Protein: CASSLTHSGRQFF. The J gene is TRBJ2-1, the V gene TRBV7-2; 8 bases match TRBD2. V gave up 2 bases and J gave up 12 bases; unmatched junction bases: 6. In germline, CDR1 is SGHTA, CDR2 FQGNSA. This CDR3 is built from 13 residues. The variable domain in full, with the rest retrieved from reference TRBV7-2 and TRBJ2-1, is GAGVSQSPSNKVTEKGKDVELRCDPISGHTALYWYRQSLGQGLEFLIYFQGNSAPDKSGLPSDRFSAERTGGSVSTLTIQRTQQEDSAVYLCASSLTHSGRQFFGPGTRLTVL.

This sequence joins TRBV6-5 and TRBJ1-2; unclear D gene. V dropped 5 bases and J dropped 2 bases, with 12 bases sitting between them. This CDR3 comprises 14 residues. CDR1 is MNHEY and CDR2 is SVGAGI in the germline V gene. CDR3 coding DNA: TGTGCCAGCAGTCCCCTTAAGAGAAACTATGGCTACACCTTC. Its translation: CASSPLKRNYGYTF.

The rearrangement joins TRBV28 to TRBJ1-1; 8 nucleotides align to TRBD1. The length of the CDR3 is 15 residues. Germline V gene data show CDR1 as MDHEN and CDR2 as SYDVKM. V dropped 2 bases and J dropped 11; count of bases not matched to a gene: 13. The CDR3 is CASSLVSGRGLRAFF. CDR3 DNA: TGTGCCAGCAGTTTAGTCTCGGGCAGGGGGCTGAGGGCTTTCTTT.

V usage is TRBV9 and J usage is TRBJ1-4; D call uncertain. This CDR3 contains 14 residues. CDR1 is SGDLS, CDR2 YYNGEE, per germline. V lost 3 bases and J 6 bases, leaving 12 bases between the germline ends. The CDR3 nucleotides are TGTGCCAGCAGCGGACACCCTCAGGATGAAAAACTGTTTTTT. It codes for CASSGHPQDEKLFF.

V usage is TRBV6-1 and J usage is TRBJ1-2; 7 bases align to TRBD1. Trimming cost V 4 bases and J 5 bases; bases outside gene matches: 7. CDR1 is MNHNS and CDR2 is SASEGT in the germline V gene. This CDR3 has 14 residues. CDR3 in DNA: TGTGCCAGCAGTGTCGGACAGGACCTTTATGGCTACACCTTC. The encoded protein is CASSVGQDLYGYTF.

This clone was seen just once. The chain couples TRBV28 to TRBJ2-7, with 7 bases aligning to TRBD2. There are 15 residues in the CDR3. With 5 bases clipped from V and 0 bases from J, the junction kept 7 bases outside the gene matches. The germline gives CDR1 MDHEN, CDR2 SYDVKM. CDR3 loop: CASSRYPGGSYEQYF. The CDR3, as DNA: TGTGCCAGCAGTCGCTACCCGGGGGGCTCCTACGAGCAGTACTTC.

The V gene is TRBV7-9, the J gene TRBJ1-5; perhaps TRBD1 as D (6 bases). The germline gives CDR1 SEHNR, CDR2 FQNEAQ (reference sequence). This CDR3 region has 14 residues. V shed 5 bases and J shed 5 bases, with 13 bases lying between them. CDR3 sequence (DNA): TGTGCCAGCAGCCACACAGGGCCCCATCAGCCCCAGCATTTT. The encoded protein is CASSHTGPHQPQHF.